The rows below give T cell receptor beta chains drawn from one sample of a study of patients and donors after allogeneic stem cell transplantation. In TCRdb, the RT-PCR reads were re-called with MiXCR into one record per CDR3 protein. Among approximately 200,000 distinct CDR3 sequences listed, around two fifths were seen once. The material sequenced was blood, either unsorted or a sorted T cell fraction (not recorded which). The receptors derive from a human donor who was either an allogeneic HSCT recipient or a stem cell or donor lymphocyte infusion donor (not recorded which). It is not recorded whose cells these are; they may come from a transplant donor. Each CDR3 is given with its conserved first and last residue. A D gene is named only where the DNA matches it firmly. Size values are once, few and many counts, or a class for expanded clones, and some rows have none.

clone_size j_call v_call d_call cdr3_nt cdr3_aa
- TRBJ2-4 TRBV4-2 TRBD2 TGTGCCAGCAGCCATTACGGGGGGGACCTAGCCAAAAACATTCAGTACTTC CASSHYGGDLAKNIQYF
- TRBJ2-5 TRBV5-6 - TGTGCCAGCAGGCGAGCTTTGTTCTACCTCCAAGAGACCCAGTACTTC CASRRALFYLQETQYF
- TRBJ1-4 TRBV5-1 - TGCGCCAGCAGCCCCCTTTTGGGGTCGACGGAAAAACTGTTTTTT CASSPLLGSTEKLFF
few TRBJ2-3 TRBV2 TRBD1 TGTGCCAGCGTAAGGGACAGCGTCACAGATACGCAGTATTTT CASVRDSVTDTQYF
- TRBJ2-7 TRBV14 - TGTGCCAGCAGCCAAGATAAGGACTCCCCTAATCGCAACGAGCAGTACTTC CASSQDKDSPNRNEQYF
few TRBJ1-1 TRBV5-1 - TGCGCCAGCAGGTCGGTTTCGACGGGCACTGAAGCTTTCTTT CASRSVSTGTEAFF
few TRBJ2-1 TRBV12-3/TRBV12-4 TRBD2 TGTGCCAGCAGTTTAGGGGCTAGCGGCTCCTACAATGAGCAGTTCTTC CASSLGASGSYNEQFF
- TRBJ2-3 TRBV4-2 - TGTGCCAGCAGCCAAGATCGGGCGGCAGATACGCAGTATTTT CASSQDRAADTQYF
- TRBJ1-1 TRBV7-9 - TGTGCCAGCAGCTGGTCGGTCCTGGACACTGAAGCTTTCTTT CASSWSVLDTEAFF
- TRBJ2-1 TRBV4-3 TRBD2 TGCGCCAGCAGCCGCTATACTAGCGGCTCCTACAATGAGCAGTTCTTC CASSRYTSGSYNEQFF
few TRBJ2-6 TRBV29-1 - TGCAGCGTTGAAGACGGAGGTTTCTCTGGGGCCAACGTCCTGACTTTC CSVEDGGFSGANVLTF
- TRBJ1-5 TRBV27 - TGTGCCAGCAGAGACGGGGGCGGTCCGGGACAGCCCCAGCATTTT CASRDGGGPGQPQHF
few TRBJ2-3 TRBV7-3 TRBD2 TGTGCCAGCAGCTTAATTGGGACTAGCGGTCCAGATACGCAGTATTTT CASSLIGTSGPDTQYF
- TRBJ1-1 TRBV30 - TGTGCCTGGAGTTTCAACACCCAAAGGGAAGCTTTCTTT CAWSFNTQREAFF
few TRBJ1-4 TRBV2 - TGTGCCAGCAGTGGGGTCCCGGGACGGGGTAATGAAAAACTGTTTTTT CASSGVPGRGNEKLFF
- TRBJ1-6 TRBV28 TRBD1 TGTGCCAGCACGGTCACAGGGGAGCATTCACCCCTCCACTTT CASTVTGEHSPLHF
- TRBJ2-7 TRBV25-1 - TGTGCCAGCAGTGACGGACCATCGAACACCTACGAGCAGTACTTC CASSDGPSNTYEQYF
- TRBJ1-2 TRBV14 - TGTGCCAGCAGCCACTACGGCCGGCGGGAAGGCAATGGCTACACCTTC CASSHYGRREGNGYTF
few TRBJ1-2 TRBV5-6 - TGTGCCAGCAGCTCCTCAGGGTACCAGCATGGCTACACCTTC CASSSSGYQHGYTF
- TRBJ2-3 TRBV9 TRBD2 TGTGCCAGCAGCGTAGGTGCAGCGGGAGTTGATACGCAGTATTTT CASSVGAAGVDTQYF
few TRBJ1-2 TRBV6-2/TRBV6-3 - TGTGCCAGCGGTCAGGAGGGCGTGAAGACTAATCCTAACTATGGCTACACCTTC CASGQEGVKTNPNYGYTF
- TRBJ1-1 TRBV28 - TGTGCCAGCAGGTACACCACTGAAGCTTTCTTT CASRYTTEAFF
few TRBJ1-5 TRBV7-2 - TGTGCCAGCAGCCTCGGGGACGGAGATCAGCCCCAGCATTTT CASSLGDGDQPQHF
- TRBJ2-7 TRBV9 - TGTGCCAGCAGCGTAGATGACGGCGAGCAGTACTTC CASSVDDGEQYF
- TRBJ2-1 TRBV19 - TGTGCCAGTAGTCCTCGACGGACCCTTAAAGTTCCCTATGAGCAGTTCTTC CASSPRRTLKVPYEQFF
- TRBJ1-1 TRBV7-9 TRBD1 TGTGCCAGCAGCTTAGGGACAGGGAGACGCACTGAAGCTTTCTTT CASSLGTGRRTEAFF
- TRBJ2-1 TRBV13 TRBD1 TGTGCCAGCAGCTTAGAGGGACAGGGGGCCTGGGATGAGCAGTTCTTC CASSLEGQGAWDEQFF
- TRBJ2-2 TRBV9 - TGTGCCAGCAGCGTACGCTCCACCGGGGAGCTGTTTTTT CASSVRSTGELFF
- TRBJ2-1 TRBV27 - TGTGCCAGCAGTTTATCCCACATGGTAGATGAGCAGTTCTTC CASSLSHMVDEQFF
once TRBJ2-3 TRBV12-3/TRBV12-4 - TGTGCCAGCGAGGACGGGGGAGATACGCAGTATTTT CASEDGGDTQYF
many TRBJ2-3 TRBV20-1 TRBD2 TGCAGTGCTACCCGCAGCGGGAGGACGGATACGCAGTATTTT CSATRSGRTDTQYF
- TRBJ1-2 TRBV5-6 - TGTGCCAGCAGCTCCTGGGGGAGCCTCCCCTATGGCTACACCTTC CASSSWGSLPYGYTF
- TRBJ2-7 TRBV15 - TGTGCCACCAGCAGGGAAGACAATCTCCATAGCTACGAGCAGTACTTC CATSREDNLHSYEQYF
- TRBJ1-2 TRBV7-9 TRBD1 TGTGCCAGCAGCTTAGTCGGGGGACAGCAATATGGCTACACCTTC CASSLVGGQQYGYTF
few TRBJ1-2 TRBV30 - TGTGCCTGGAGTGTTAGAGCTAACTATGGCTACACCTTC CAWSVRANYGYTF
few TRBJ2-1 TRBV7-9 - TGTGCCAGCAGCTTAAAGGGGCCCAATGAGCAGTTCTTC CASSLKGPNEQFF
once TRBJ2-3 TRBV21-1 - TGTGCCAGCACCCGAAGGCTAAAGTGGGCGTACCGGGACAGCACAGATACGCAGTATTTT CASTRRLKWAYRDSTDTQYF
- TRBJ1-1 TRBV20-1 - TGCAGTACTACAAGGGGTCCTGAAGCTTTCTTT CSTTRGPEAFF
many TRBJ1-2 TRBV29-1 - TGCAGCGTTGAAAGGGGCTATGGCTACACCTTC CSVERGYGYTF
once TRBJ2-1 TRBV7-9 TRBD2 TGTGCCAGCAGCTTAGGTCAGGGACTAGCGGGAGCCAATGAGCAGTTCTTC CASSLGQGLAGANEQFF
- TRBJ2-1 TRBV14 TRBD1 TGTGCCAGCACCCGTGGGGACAGCTCCTACAATGAGCAGTTCTTC CASTRGDSSYNEQFF
few TRBJ2-1 TRBV11-2 - TGTGCCAGCAGCTTAGTGGGGAGCTCCTACAATGAGCAGTTCTTC CASSLVGSSYNEQFF
- TRBJ2-1 TRBV9 TRBD2 TGTGCCAGCAGCGTAGGACTAGCGGGGGCCAATGAGCAGTTCTTC CASSVGLAGANEQFF
- TRBJ1-1 TRBV7-2 TRBD1 TGTGCCAGCAGCTCCTTCAGGACAGGGGGAGCTTTCTTT CASSSFRTGGAFF
- TRBJ2-3 TRBV12-3/TRBV12-4 - TGTGCCAGCAGTCCCCTGACCGGAGTTAGCACAGATACGCAGTATTTT CASSPLTGVSTDTQYF
- TRBJ2-2 TRBV7-6 - TGTGCCAGCAGCTTAGTAGGTCCCGCGGGCACCGGGGAGCTGTTTTTT CASSLVGPAGTGELFF
- TRBJ1-1 TRBV2 - TGTGCCAGCAGTGATGATTCGGGGATCACTGAAGCTTTCTTT CASSDDSGITEAFF
- TRBJ1-2 TRBV7-9 - TGTGCCAGTGAGGGCTACACCTTC CASEGYTF
- TRBJ1-1 TRBV6-1 - TGTGCCAGCAGTGAAACGGGCAGCACTGAAGCTTTCTTT CASSETGSTEAFF
- TRBJ1-3 TRBV4-3 - TGCGCCAGCAGCCAAGCAAGAGACGGAAACACCATATATTTT CASSQARDGNTIYF
few TRBJ2-7 TRBV25-1 - TGTGCCAGCAGTCCGGGGCCGGCCTACGAGCAGTACTTC CASSPGPAYEQYF
- TRBJ2-2 TRBV6-6 - TGTGCCAGCAGCGGGAGCGGCACCGGGGAGCTGTTTTTT CASSGSGTGELFF
- TRBJ1-5 TRBV6-6 TRBD1 TGTGCCAGCAGTCCGGGACAGGATAGCAATCAGCCCCAGCATTTT CASSPGQDSNQPQHF
few TRBJ1-2 TRBV2 - TGTGCCAGCAGTGACGGGGGACACCGGGACGATGGCTACACCTTC CASSDGGHRDDGYTF